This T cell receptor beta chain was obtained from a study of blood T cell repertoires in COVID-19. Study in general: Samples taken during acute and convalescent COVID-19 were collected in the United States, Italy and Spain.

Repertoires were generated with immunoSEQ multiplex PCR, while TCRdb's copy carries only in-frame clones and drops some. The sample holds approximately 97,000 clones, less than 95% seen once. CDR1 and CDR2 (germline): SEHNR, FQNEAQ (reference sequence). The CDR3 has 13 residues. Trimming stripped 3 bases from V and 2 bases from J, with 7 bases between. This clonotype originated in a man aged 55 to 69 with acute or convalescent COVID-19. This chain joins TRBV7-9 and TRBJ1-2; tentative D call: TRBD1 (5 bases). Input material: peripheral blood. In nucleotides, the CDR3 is TGTGCCAGCAGCTTGACAGCCAACTATGGCTACACCTTC. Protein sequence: CASSLTANYGYTF. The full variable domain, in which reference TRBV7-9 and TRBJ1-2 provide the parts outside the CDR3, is DTGVSQNPRHKITKRGQNVTFRCDPISEHNRLYWYRQTLGQGPEFLTYFQNEAQLEKSRLLSDRFSAERPKGSFSTLEIQRTEQGDSAMYLCASSLTANYGYTFGSGTRLTVV.